A selection of T cell receptor beta chains follows, all from one sample in a study of T-cell memory formation after mild COVID-19. TCRdb reanalysed the 5' RACE reads using MiXCR and keeps one entry per CDR3 protein. The sample lists 160,000 or so distinct CDR3 sequences, 31% occurring once. Material: PBMCs or a T cell subset sorted from them (not recorded which). The receptors were gathered from an adult woman who had mild COVID-19 (a few samples of this study predate the infection). Cell type and time point are not known. Both conserved end residues are part of each CDR3. A D gene is named only where the DNA matches it firmly. Part of the rows lack a size; the others show once, few, many or a class for expanded clones.

v_gene: TRBV11-2; j_gene: TRBJ2-3; d_gene: -; abundance: few; CDR3aa: CASSFPGERTDTQYF; CDR3nt: TGTGCCAGCAGCTTCCCAGGGGAGAGGACAGATACGCAGTATTTT
v_gene: TRBV9; j_gene: TRBJ1-2; d_gene: -; abundance: -; CDR3aa: CASSDYERGRVYGYTF; CDR3nt: TGTGCCAGCAGCGACTACGAGAGGGGAAGGGTCTATGGCTACACCTTC
v_gene: TRBV4-1; j_gene: TRBJ2-1; d_gene: TRBD2; abundance: -; CDR3aa: CASSQGGLGVYNEQFF; CDR3nt: TGCGCCAGCAGCCAAGGAGGACTAGGGGTTTACAATGAGCAGTTCTTC
v_gene: TRBV5-1; j_gene: TRBJ1-2; d_gene: -; abundance: -; CDR3aa: CASSLGGKQGPYGYTF; CDR3nt: TGCGCCAGCAGCTTGGGAGGCAAACAGGGCCCCTATGGCTACACCTTC
v_gene: TRBV5-1; j_gene: TRBJ2-2; d_gene: TRBD2; abundance: -; CDR3aa: CASSPSGANTGELFF; CDR3nt: TGCGCCAGCAGCCCTAGCGGAGCTAACACCGGGGAGCTGTTTTTT
v_gene: TRBV19; j_gene: TRBJ1-1; d_gene: -; abundance: -; CDR3aa: CASSIGQLNTEAFF; CDR3nt: TGTGCCAGTAGTATAGGTCAGCTGAACACTGAAGCTTTCTTT
v_gene: TRBV7-3; j_gene: TRBJ2-1; d_gene: -; abundance: -; CDR3aa: CASSLAPQGPQFF; CDR3nt: TGTGCCAGCAGCCTTGCGCCCCAAGGCCCGCAGTTCTTC
v_gene: TRBV20-1; j_gene: TRBJ1-5; d_gene: -; abundance: few; CDR3aa: CSAPKGGRDQPQHF; CDR3nt: TGCAGTGCTCCGAAGGGAGGGCGCGATCAGCCCCAGCATTTT
v_gene: TRBV7-9; j_gene: TRBJ1-2; d_gene: TRBD1; abundance: -; CDR3aa: CASSLNRQGDGYTF; CDR3nt: TGTGCCAGCAGCCTGAACCGACAGGGGGATGGCTACACCTTC
v_gene: TRBV5-1; j_gene: TRBJ2-3; d_gene: TRBD1; abundance: once; CDR3aa: CASRIGRGPSTDTQYF; CDR3nt: TGCGCCAGCAGAATAGGCAGGGGGCCTAGCACAGATACGCAGTATTTT
v_gene: TRBV11-2; j_gene: TRBJ2-1; d_gene: TRBD2; abundance: -; CDR3aa: CASTLPLAGALSYNEQFF; CDR3nt: TGTGCCAGCACCTTACCACTAGCGGGGGCCCTCTCCTACAATGAGCAGTTCTTC
v_gene: TRBV6-5; j_gene: TRBJ2-2; d_gene: -; abundance: few; CDR3aa: CASSLGQLGELFF; CDR3nt: TGTGCCAGCAGTCTCGGACAGCTCGGGGAGCTGTTTTTT
v_gene: TRBV27; j_gene: TRBJ2-7; d_gene: TRBD1; abundance: few; CDR3aa: CATRTYSGTGGYEQYF; CDR3nt: TGTGCCACCAGAACCTATTCCGGGACAGGGGGCTACGAGCAGTACTTC
v_gene: TRBV5-5; j_gene: TRBJ2-1; d_gene: TRBD1; abundance: -; CDR3aa: CASSRFDRDSNEQFF; CDR3nt: TGTGCCAGCAGCCGCTTCGACCGGGACAGCAATGAGCAGTTCTTC
v_gene: TRBV5-1; j_gene: TRBJ2-1; d_gene: TRBD1; abundance: few; CDR3aa: CASMPGTAYNEQFF; CDR3nt: TGCGCCAGCATGCCCGGGACAGCTTACAATGAGCAGTTCTTC
v_gene: TRBV29-1; j_gene: TRBJ2-7; d_gene: -; abundance: few; CDR3aa: CSVVPRENEQYF; CDR3nt: TGCAGCGTTGTCCCCAGGGAGAACGAGCAGTACTTC
v_gene: TRBV7-3; j_gene: TRBJ2-5; d_gene: -; abundance: few; CDR3aa: CASSPFIPGLKAQYF; CDR3nt: TGTGCCAGCAGCCCCTTCATCCCGGGGCTGAAGGCCCAGTACTTC
v_gene: TRBV5-1; j_gene: TRBJ2-7; d_gene: -; abundance: -; CDR3aa: CASSLDGPAYEQYF; CDR3nt: TGCGCCAGCAGCTTGGATGGACCCGCCTACGAGCAGTACTTC
v_gene: TRBV7-7; j_gene: TRBJ1-2; d_gene: -; abundance: -; CDR3aa: CASSLRRAGAHYGYTF; CDR3nt: TGTGCCAGCAGCTTAAGGAGGGCAGGGGCACACTATGGCTACACCTTC
v_gene: TRBV6-5; j_gene: TRBJ1-5; d_gene: TRBD1; abundance: few; CDR3aa: CASSRGASGNQPQHF; CDR3nt: TGTGCCAGCAGCAGGGGGGCGAGCGGCAATCAGCCCCAGCATTTT
v_gene: TRBV5-4; j_gene: TRBJ2-7; d_gene: -; abundance: few; CDR3aa: CASSVGDEQYF; CDR3nt: TGTGCCAGCAGCGTGGGGGACGAGCAGTACTTC
v_gene: TRBV3-1; j_gene: TRBJ2-6; d_gene: -; abundance: -; CDR3aa: CASSQEAGTSGANVLTF; CDR3nt: TGTGCCAGCAGCCAAGAAGCAGGGACCTCTGGGGCCAACGTCCTGACTTTC
v_gene: TRBV4-1; j_gene: TRBJ1-2; d_gene: -; abundance: -; CDR3aa: CASSQVWNYGYTF; CDR3nt: TGCGCCAGCAGCCAAGTCTGGAACTATGGCTACACCTTC
v_gene: TRBV6-6; j_gene: TRBJ1-2; d_gene: TRBD1; abundance: -; CDR3aa: CASSPRGLSGYTF; CDR3nt: TGTGCCAGCAGTCCCAGGGGGCTGAGTGGCTACACCTTC
v_gene: TRBV11-2; j_gene: TRBJ2-2; d_gene: -; abundance: once; CDR3aa: CASSLDKGHTGELFF; CDR3nt: TGTGCCAGCAGCTTAGATAAGGGGCACACCGGGGAGCTGTTTTTT
v_gene: TRBV5-5; j_gene: TRBJ1-1; d_gene: -; abundance: few; CDR3aa: CASSFGGSEAFF; CDR3nt: TGTGCCAGCAGCTTTGGTGGGTCTGAAGCTTTCTTT
v_gene: TRBV12-3/TRBV12-4; j_gene: TRBJ2-1; d_gene: -; abundance: -; CDR3aa: CASSLLETGHNEQFF; CDR3nt: TGTGCCAGCAGTTTACTAGAGACAGGACACAATGAGCAGTTCTTC
v_gene: TRBV2; j_gene: TRBJ1-2; d_gene: -; abundance: -; CDR3aa: CASREGEVTF; CDR3nt: TGTGCCAGCAGGGAAGGGGAGGTCACCTTC
v_gene: TRBV5-4; j_gene: TRBJ2-5; d_gene: TRBD2; abundance: once; CDR3aa: CASSPLPPSGRETQYF; CDR3nt: TGTGCCAGCAGCCCCCTACCACCTAGCGGGAGAGAGACCCAGTACTTC
v_gene: TRBV12-3/TRBV12-4; j_gene: TRBJ2-3; d_gene: TRBD1; abundance: few; CDR3aa: CASSRTGTTDTQYF; CDR3nt: TGTGCCAGCAGTAGGACAGGGACCACAGATACGCAGTATTTT
v_gene: TRBV2; j_gene: TRBJ1-6; d_gene: -; abundance: few; CDR3aa: CASRTSSYNSPLHF; CDR3nt: TGTGCCAGCAGAACTTCCTCCTATAATTCACCCCTCCACTTT
v_gene: TRBV18; j_gene: TRBJ2-5; d_gene: TRBD1; abundance: -; CDR3aa: CASSPPRGQGGFQETQYF; CDR3nt: TGTGCCAGCTCACCCCCCCGAGGACAGGGGGGCTTCCAAGAGACCCAGTACTTC
v_gene: TRBV3-1; j_gene: TRBJ1-1; d_gene: -; abundance: -; CDR3aa: CASSLQTGYTEAFF; CDR3nt: TGTGCCAGCAGCCTTCAGACAGGATACACTGAAGCTTTCTTT
v_gene: TRBV7-2; j_gene: TRBJ1-1; d_gene: -; abundance: -; CDR3aa: CASSLRGAEAFF; CDR3nt: TGTGCCAGCAGCTTGAGGGGTGCTGAAGCTTTCTTT
v_gene: TRBV7-3; j_gene: TRBJ2-7; d_gene: -; abundance: once; CDR3aa: CASSLSGTDNYEQYF; CDR3nt: TGTGCCAGCAGCTTAAGCGGGACAGACAACTACGAGCAGTACTTC
v_gene: TRBV24-1; j_gene: TRBJ2-7; d_gene: -; abundance: -; CDR3aa: CATSVPSQESSYEQYF; CDR3nt: TGTGCCACCAGTGTTCCCTCACAGGAGAGCTCCTACGAGCAGTACTTC
v_gene: TRBV12-3/TRBV12-4; j_gene: TRBJ1-6; d_gene: TRBD1; abundance: -; CDR3aa: CASSLSADIPGQGGSPLHF; CDR3nt: TGTGCCAGCAGTTTATCGGCGGATATACCGGGACAGGGAGGTTCACCCCTCCACTTT
v_gene: TRBV14; j_gene: TRBJ1-2; d_gene: -; abundance: once; CDR3aa: CASSQPGSHGYTF; CDR3nt: TGTGCCAGCAGCCAACCAGGCTCCCATGGCTACACCTTC
v_gene: TRBV29-1; j_gene: TRBJ1-1; d_gene: -; abundance: few; CDR3aa: CSVVGGMGRTEAFF; CDR3nt: TGCAGCGTTGTGGGGGGAATGGGGCGGACTGAAGCTTTCTTT
v_gene: TRBV9; j_gene: TRBJ1-2; d_gene: -; abundance: -; CDR3aa: CASSLGGSRGYTF; CDR3nt: TGTGCCAGCAGCCTGGGGGGGTCGCGTGGCTACACCTTC
v_gene: TRBV12-3/TRBV12-4; j_gene: TRBJ2-2; d_gene: TRBD1; abundance: -; CDR3aa: CASSLTGEIGELFF; CDR3nt: TGTGCCAGCAGTTTGACAGGGGAAATTGGGGAGCTGTTTTTT
v_gene: TRBV5-1; j_gene: TRBJ1-5; d_gene: -; abundance: few; CDR3aa: CASSLPWWNQPQHF; CDR3nt: TGCGCCAGCAGCCTCCCGTGGTGGAATCAGCCCCAGCATTTT
v_gene: TRBV4-3; j_gene: TRBJ2-7; d_gene: -; abundance: once; CDR3aa: CASSQQEAGPYEQYF; CDR3nt: TGCGCCAGCAGCCAACAGGAGGCAGGTCCCTACGAGCAGTACTTC
v_gene: TRBV18; j_gene: TRBJ2-1; d_gene: TRBD2; abundance: few; CDR3aa: CASSPRTSASSYNEQFF; CDR3nt: TGTGCCAGCTCACCACGTACTAGCGCTAGCTCCTACAATGAGCAGTTCTTC
v_gene: TRBV12-3/TRBV12-4; j_gene: TRBJ2-6; d_gene: -; abundance: -; CDR3aa: CASSWGHRGANVLTF; CDR3nt: TGTGCCAGCAGTTGGGGTCACCGTGGGGCCAACGTCCTGACTTTC
v_gene: TRBV11-3; j_gene: TRBJ2-5; d_gene: TRBD1; abundance: -; CDR3aa: CASSLRQGVRETQYF; CDR3nt: TGTGCCAGCAGCTTGCGACAGGGGGTGAGGGAGACCCAGTACTTC
v_gene: TRBV7-8; j_gene: TRBJ2-7; d_gene: TRBD2; abundance: -; CDR3aa: CASSLDPGSGKGEQYF; CDR3nt: TGTGCCAGCAGCTTAGATCCGGGTAGCGGGAAAGGCGAGCAGTACTTC
v_gene: TRBV20-1; j_gene: TRBJ2-3; d_gene: TRBD2; abundance: -; CDR3aa: CSARDYSTDTQYF; CDR3nt: TGCAGTGCCCGGGACTATAGCACAGATACGCAGTATTTT
v_gene: TRBV6-6; j_gene: TRBJ1-6; d_gene: -; abundance: few; CDR3aa: CASRTANSPLHF; CDR3nt: TGTGCCAGCAGGACAGCTAATTCACCCCTCCACTTT
v_gene: TRBV12-3/TRBV12-4; j_gene: TRBJ2-1; d_gene: TRBD2; abundance: -; CDR3aa: CASSPMGRVGNEQFF; CDR3nt: TGTGCCAGCAGTCCCATGGGGAGGGTGGGGAATGAGCAGTTCTTC